A selection of T cell receptor beta chains follows, all from one sample in a study of T cell responses to AZD1222 COVID-19 vaccine. Assay: immunoSEQ multiplex PCR; the TCRdb copy retains only in-frame clones and omits some. The data hold around 180,000 clones, with 85% to 90% observed a single time. The specimen comprised peripheral blood, sampled on day 0 of AZD1222 vaccination. These receptors came from an adult in good health. Both conserved end residues are part of each CDR3. D genes are given only for firm matches. Some rows mark clone size as missing; the rest say once, few, many or name a class of expanded clone.

TRBJ2-1,once,-,TRBV3-1/TRBV3-2,TGTGCCAGCAGCCAAGATCCTGGCGGGGAGTTCTACAATGAGCAGTTCTTC,CASSQDPGGEFYNEQFF
TRBJ1-3,-,-,TRBV7-9,TGTGCCAGCAGTTTGGACAGTCCAAACACCATATATTTT,CASSLDSPNTIYF
TRBJ1-2,-,TRBD1,TRBV25-1,TGTGCCAGCAGTGAATGGTCAGGGGGATATGGCTACACCTTC,CASSEWSGGYGYTF
TRBJ2-1,-,-,TRBV5-6,TGTGCCAGCGGCCTCGGGGGAAGCTCCTACAATGAGCAGTTCTTC,CASGLGGSSYNEQFF
TRBJ1-4,-,-,TRBV14,TGTGCCAGCAGCCGATCAAATAATGAAAAACTGTTTTTT,CASSRSNNEKLFF
TRBJ2-3,-,-,TRBV27,TGTGCCAGCAGTTTAATTGTTCAGGGAGGCACAGATACGCAGTATTTT,CASSLIVQGGTDTQYF
TRBJ1-4,few,-,TRBV10-2,TGCGCCAGCAGTGGTGGGGGGGATGAAAAACTGTTTTTT,CASSGGGDEKLFF
TRBJ1-5,-,-,TRBV12-2,TGTGCAAGTCGCTTAGCGCTAAGACTTGATTGGGACAGGGAGGGGAATCAGCCCCAGCATTTT,CASRLALRLDWDREGNQPQHF
TRBJ2-1,-,TRBD1,TRBV20-1,TGCAGTGCTAGTAAACCCCCAGGGGGCGATGAGCAGTTCTTC,CSASKPPGGDEQFF
TRBJ1-3,few,-,TRBV5-4,TGTGCCAGCAGCATCGGGACTGCCTCTGGAAACACCATATATTTT,CASSIGTASGNTIYF
TRBJ1-5,-,TRBD1,TRBV24-1,TGTGCCACCCCCAAAGACCGGGACAGGGGGGGTGGGAGCAATCAGCCCCAGCATTTT,CATPKDRDRGGGSNQPQHF
TRBJ1-4,-,-,TRBV9,TGTGCCAGCAGCGCGGCTAATGAAAAACTGTTTTTT,CASSAANEKLFF
TRBJ1-5,few,TRBD1,TRBV4-2,TGTGCCAGCAGCCAAGGGGGACAGACAAATCAGCCCCAGCATTTT,CASSQGGQTNQPQHF
TRBJ1-4,-,-,TRBV29-1,TGCAGCGTCCAATTCCCGGGACGGAAGAATGAAAAACTGTTTTTT,CSVQFPGRKNEKLFF
TRBJ1-2,-,-,TRBV29-1,TGCAGCGTCGACACTAACTATGGCTACACCTTC,CSVDTNYGYTF
TRBJ1-5,-,-,TRBV5-1,TGCGCCAGCAGCCCGGGGGTTGAATCAATTAGCAATCAGCCCCAGCATTTT,CASSPGVESISNQPQHF
TRBJ2-5,-,-,TRBV10-1,TGCGCCAGCAGTGTCGGCGGGGAGGAGACCCAGTACTTC,CASSVGGEETQYF
TRBJ1-2,few,-,TRBV14,TGTGCCAGCAGCCTCCAGGGACTGGGGGGCTACACCTTC,CASSLQGLGGYTF
TRBJ2-3,-,-,TRBV9,TGTGCCAGCAGCCCGTTGGACGTCGCGGCAGATACGCAGTATTTT,CASSPLDVAADTQYF
TRBJ1-1,-,-,TRBV6-5,TGTGCCAGCAGTTACGGTTGGGTGGACACTGAAGCTTTCTTT,CASSYGWVDTEAFF
TRBJ2-3,-,-,TRBV11-2,TGTGCCAGCAGCCCATCTACTGCCGATACGCAGTATTTT,CASSPSTADTQYF
TRBJ1-6,-,-,TRBV5-1,TGCGCCAGCCACTGGGGAGACAGTGTTTATAATTCACCCCTCCACTTT,CASHWGDSVYNSPLHF
TRBJ2-2,once,TRBD1,TRBV13,TGTGCCAGCAGCTTACATGGGGACAGGGGATTGGCCGGGGAGCTGTTTTTT,CASSLHGDRGLAGELFF
TRBJ2-3,-,TRBD1,TRBV11-2,TGTGCCAGCAGCTTAGGGACAGGGGGCGTGATAGATACGCAGTATTTT,CASSLGTGGVIDTQYF
TRBJ2-1,-,TRBD1,TRBV4-3,TGCGCCAGCAGCCAAGATACAGGGACAGCCTACAATGAGCAGTTCTTC,CASSQDTGTAYNEQFF
TRBJ2-3,once,TRBD2,TRBV24-1,TGTGCCACCAGTGATATTAGCGGGGGGGCCATTTCAGATACGCAGTATTTT,CATSDISGGAISDTQYF
TRBJ1-2,-,TRBD1,TRBV7-2,TGTGCCAGCAGCCGCCCCGGGACAGCCAGGTCGGGTGGCTACACCTTC,CASSRPGTARSGGYTF
TRBJ2-7,-,TRBD1,TRBV4-3,TGCGCCAGCAGCCCAGACAGGGGCTCCTACGAGCAGTACTTC,CASSPDRGSYEQYF
TRBJ2-7,-,-,TRBV4-3,TGCGCCAGCAGCCAAGATTTGGGGCAAACTGCCTACGAGCAGTACTTC,CASSQDLGQTAYEQYF
TRBJ2-2,-,TRBD2,TRBV9,TGTGCCAGCAGCCCCCGGGGTAGCGGGGACACCACCGGGGAGCTGTTTTTT,CASSPRGSGDTTGELFF